At least ten counts were recorded for the clone carrying this T cell receptor (beta chain). Its antigen is unidentified. Not a single patient had been given any form of treatment at any point before undergoing thyroid surgery. The CDR3 contains 14 residues. Germline assignment: CDR1 SGHTA and CDR2 FQGTGA. J lost 6 bases, V lost 5 bases, and 8 bases had no gene match. In the authors' workflow: What underpinned the distant-metastasis classifier for papillary thyroid cancer was the set of CDR3 differences across clinicopathological groups. TCRdb re-called clones via MiXCR from the PCR reads. For this entry, the V and J calls and clone size follow TCRdb and not the study's own pipeline. The sample carries about 41,000 clones, less than 35% recorded once. The data originate from a study of metastatic and nonmetastatic thyroid tumors. Overall study context: Comparative analysis of repertoires was undertaken across blood and tumor or nodule tissue obtained from malignant and benign thyroid patients.

Study-level results: Reportedly, malignant thyroid tumors had significantly higher TCR beta diversity than benign nodules, in blood and tumor.

The receptor was derived from a male donor with papillary thyroid cancer or a benign thyroid nodule (not recorded which). Some clones in this sample may be carry-over from other donors' samples. Sequencing was performed on blood. This chain links TRBV7-3 with TRBJ2-3; the match to TRBD1 covers 7 bases. CDR3 sequence reads: CASSPTRGLDTQYF. The DNA for the CDR3 is TGTGCCAGCAGCCCCACTAGGGGGCTTGATACGCAGTATTTT.